The clone carrying this T cell receptor (beta chain) came up many times. The antigen remains undetermined. This sample is part of a study of molecular identifiers for immune sequencing clone quantification. TCRdb used MiXCR to reprocess the PCR reads, holding one entry per CDR3 protein. This sample has 50,000 to 70,000 distinct CDR3 sequences; around 20% occur once, and the top ten carry approximately 1.5%. Naive CD8 T cells were sorted, and the gate applied was CD8+CD4-CCR7+CD45RA+. The CDR3 loop spans 17 amino acids. V was trimmed by 4 bases and J by 4 bases, leaving 19 bases between them. CDR1 and CDR2 (germline): LNHDA, SQIVND (reference sequence). Overall study results and limits: Highly expanded clone sizes could be underestimated by identical TCR molecules sharing a barcode. Clonotypes topping 20 RNA copies carried over 98% of effector molecules but under 1% of naive ones.

The chain is built from TRBV19 and TRBJ2-2, with D perhaps given as TRBD1 or TRBD2 (5 bases each). This clonotype was obtained from a human donor in good health. Some libraries in this study had Jurkat cell RNA spiked in. Material: naive CD8+ T cells from blood, with Jurkat cell RNA spiked in. Subset of the sample: FACS-sorted CD8+CD4-CCR7+CD45RA+ naive T cells. CDR3 sequence (DNA): TGTGCCAGTAGTACCTGGACGTGGGGACCTCGCACCGGGGAGCTGTTTTTT. This encodes CASSTWTWGPRTGELFF.